This T cell receptor (beta chain) comes out of a study of T cells after yellow fever vaccination. About the study: In the case of low-cell-number fractions, SMART-Seq v4 Ultra Low Input was used for preparation. Findings and caveats of the study: Weaker overall was a secondary response that nonetheless peaked faster, on day 5 versus 15. Post-booster repertoires contained most primary-vaccination clones again (about 95% CD4, about 90% CD8).

TCRdb processed the 5' RACE reads anew with MiXCR; each CDR3 protein has one entry. The sample includes around 360,000 distinct CDR3 sequences, roughly 12% of them seen just once. With 3 bases clipped from V and 9 bases from J, the junction kept 9 bases outside the gene matches. CDR1 and CDR2 (germline): SGHRS, YFSETQ. This CDR3 has 15 residues. This clonotype was detected only a few times. Antigen unknown. This clonotype was sampled from a man between 18 and 35 years old who received the YFV17D yellow fever vaccine. The chain combines TRBV5-1 with TRBJ2-1; TRBD2 agrees at 10 bases. The sequences come from PBMCs, collected on the day of the first yellow fever vaccination. As DNA, the CDR3 is TGCGCCAGCAGCTCGGACGGGACTAGCGAAAGTGAGCAGTTCTTC. It translates to CASSSDGTSESEQFF.